The 3 T cell receptor beta chains presented below share a single source sample, sequenced in a study of molecular identifiers for immune sequencing clone quantification. A single record per CDR3 protein comes from TCRdb applying MiXCR to the PCR reads. The sample has some 650,000 distinct CDR3 sequences; 15% to 20% are singletons. The sequenced sample consisted of naive CD8+ T cells from blood, with Jurkat cell RNA spiked in. Sample subset: FACS-sorted CD8+CD4-CCR7+CD45RA+ naive T cells. The receptors originated from a human donor in good health. Some libraries in this study had Jurkat cell RNA spiked in.

This clonotype was counted only a few times. The chain uses TRBV6-5 and TRBJ1-1; D call uncertain. The CDR3 runs 14 residues. V gave up 10 bases and J gave up 4 bases, with 19 bases separating them. Germline loops: CDR1 MNHEY, CDR2 SVGAGI. DNA of the CDR3: TGTGCCAACAGCCATCCCCTCGAGCGCACTGAAGCTTTCTTT. Its translation is CANSHPLERTEAFF.

The table lists this clonotype with many counts. The chain joins TRBV19 to TRBJ1-1, with 9 bases that match TRBD1. Trimming took 3 bases from V and 5 from J; bases not matched to a gene: 4. The CDR3 has 14 amino acids. The germline CDR1 and CDR2 sequences are LNHDA and SQIVND (reference sequence). CDR3 residues: CASSINRGLTEAFF. CDR3 DNA: TGTGCCAGTAGTATCAACAGGGGGCTGACTGAAGCTTTCTTT.

Remarks on this clonotype: This may arise from a read error, as a much more abundant clone is one base away. The CDR3 DNA sequence: TGTGCCAGCAGTAAGGGACAGGACTCCTACGAGCAGTGCTTC. Translated: CASSKGQDSYEQCF. The chain couples TRBV6-5 to TRBJ2-7, with 8 nucleotides matching TRBD1. The CDR3 length is 14 residues. The germline V gene has CDR1 MNHEY and CDR2 SVGAGI.